These 10 T cell receptor beta chains share one sample of origin, sequenced in a study of glioma-infiltrating T cells. The iRepertoire nested amplicon-rescue multiplex PCR amplified TCR alpha and beta CDR3s from RNA. TCRdb re-called the multiplex PCR reads with MiXCR, one entry per CDR3 protein. This sample yields 160,000 or so distinct CDR3 sequences, of which about 40% are seen a single time; roughly 5.4% belongs to the top ten. The sample was glioma tissue, nonneoplastic brain tissue, or PBMCs (not recorded which). All receptors come from a human donor with low-grade glioma or glioblastoma, undergoing nonglioma brain surgery, or in good health (not recorded which).

Turning to this clonotype: At one end, the junction sequence differs from germline, possibly due to a read error. The genes are TRBV6-2 or TRBV6-3 and TRBJ1-1; TRBD1 might be the D (6 bases). The CDR3 sequence is 15 residues long. Germline values: CDR1 MNHEY, CDR2 SVGEGT. The CDR3 reads CASIYSRTVLTEAFF. The DNA of the CDR3 is TGTGCCAGCATTTACTCGAGGACAGTGCTCACTGAAGCTTTCTTT.

Remarks on this clonotype: One base away lies a much larger clone, so this may be a sequencing read error. The rearrangement uses TRBV7-2 and TRBJ2-7, with 11 bases identical to TRBD2. Per germline, CDR1 SGHTA and CDR2 FQGNSA. This CDR3 has 15 amino acids. V lost 7 bases to trimming and J lost 4 bases; unmatched junction nucleotides: 9. The CDR3 DNA follows: TGTGCCAGCATCTTTGACGGGACTAGCGGTTACGAGCAGTACTTC. Translated, it gives CASIFDGTSGYEQYF.

In regard to this clonotype: Its ends do not fully match the called genes, so a read error is possible. The chain links TRBV6-5 to TRBJ1-1; D gene unclear. The CDR3 consists of 14 residues. The germline gives CDR1 MNHEY, CDR2 SVGAGI. The CDR3 reads CARSLTQVDTEALF. CDR3 DNA: TGTGCCAGAAGTTTGACCCAGGTTGACACTGAAGCTTTATTT.

This clonotype was observed a few times. A clone one base away is much larger, so this may be a read error. V usage is TRBV28 and J usage is TRBJ2-4, with 7 bases matching TRBD2. CDR3 length: 12 amino acids. Germline CDR1 reads MDHEN; CDR2 reads SYDVKM. After removal of 11 bases from V and 6 bases from J, the junction contained 7 bases not matched to a gene. In DNA form, the CDR3 reads TGTGCCGGCACTGGGGGGGGAAACATTCAGTACTTC. It yields the protein CAGTGGGNIQYF.

The chain carries TRBV6-1 and TRBJ2-1, with 8 bases lining up with TRBD1. CDR1 and CDR2 from the germline V gene are MNHNS and SASEGT. The CDR3 is made up of 16 amino acids. Trimming cost V 9 bases and J 2 bases; bases outside gene matches: 12. Written as DNA, the CDR3 is TGTGCCAGAAGTTTAGCGCCGGGACAGGCCTACAATGAGCAGTTCTTC. This codes for CARSLAPGQAYNEQFF.

At least ten counts were recorded for this clonotype. The rearrangement links TRBV6-4 to TRBJ2-1; D is unresolved. The CDR3 is 16 amino acids. The germline V and J ends were trimmed by 0 bases and 10 bases, with 19 bases remaining between them. Germline V gives CDR1 MRHNA, CDR2 SNTAGT. In DNA form, the CDR3 reads TGTGCCAGCAGTGACTCAATCCGGCAGGAAAAAGGAGAGCAGTTCTTC. This translates into CASSDSIRQEKGEQFF.

The chain couples TRBV29-1 to TRBJ2-1; D ambiguous. Germline CDR1 is SQVTM and CDR2 is ANQGSEA. The ends were cut back, 2 bases at V and 4 bases at J, with 9 bases in the middle. This CDR3 has 13 residues. In DNA, the CDR3 is TGCAGCGTTGAAAGCATCAGATACAATGAGCAGTTCTTC. Its translation: CSVESIRYNEQFF.

This clonotype was observed once. A read error may explain this, as a much larger clone is one base away. The J gene is TRBJ1-3, the V gene TRBV2, with D unresolved. Germline V gene sequence: CDR1 SNHLY, CDR2 FYNNEI. The CDR3 extends over 13 amino acids. Trimming took off 4 bases at V and 3 bases at J, with 7 bases between the two ends. The CDR3 DNA reads TGTGCCAGCAGTGGGTGCAGTGGAAACACCATATATTTT. This sequence encodes CASSGCSGNTIYF.

This clonotype has at least ten counts. The V gene is TRBV20-1, the J gene TRBJ2-1; TRBD2 matches 10 bases. The CDR3 is made up of 13 amino acids. Germline V gene sequence: CDR1 DFQATT, CDR2 SNEGSKA (reference sequence). The trim removed 6 bases at V and 8 bases at J, leaving 7 bases unmatched. CDR3 residues: CSAEAGGSYEQFF. DNA of the CDR3: TGCAGTGCCGAAGCGGGAGGGAGTTATGAGCAGTTCTTC.

Notes on this clonotype: Because it lacks the conserved phenylalanine or tryptophan at the end, this CDR3 is likely a read error. The V call is TRBV7-9, the J call TRBJ2-1; 7 bases map to TRBD2. The CDR3 is 13 residues long. V was pared by 5 bases and J by 8 bases, with 6 bases of the junction left unmatched. Germline CDR1 is SEHNR and CDR2 is FQNEAQ (reference sequence). The CDR3 sequence: CASSLSGGYEQFL. The DNA of the CDR3 is TGTGCCAGCAGCCTATCCGGGGGGTATGAGCAGTTCTTA.